What follows describes a single TCR beta chain. The antigen is unknown. Here immunoSEQ multiplex PCR was the method, and the copy in TCRdb shows in-frame clones only, minus some. The data contain approximately 9,700 clones, about 84% of them singletons. Time point denoted: cycle 4 day 1 (C4D1), after more than five weeks of nivolumab. With no exception, relapse followed autologous stem cell transplantation in all patients, and brentuximab vedotin exposure varied. This entry comes from a study of PD-1 blockade in classical Hodgkin lymphoma. Findings and caveats of the study: Exclusion was applied to patients who started nivolumab under 1 year after ASCT.

The clonotype comes from a human donor with classical Hodgkin lymphoma. The sample consisted of peripheral blood mononuclear cells (PBMCs), taken before the fourth cycle of nivolumab.

The CDR3 coding sequence is TGTGCCAGCAGTTCACCGGACAGAAGCTATGGCTACACCTTC. Translating gives CASSSPDRSYGYTF. This chain uses TRBV6-6 with TRBJ1-2; D perhaps matches TRBD1 (6 bases). There are 14 residues in the CDR3. The germline CDR1 and CDR2 sequences are MNHNY and SVGAGI (reference sequence). The V end was cut by 4 bases, the J end by 4 bases, with 13 bases between.